The next 17 T cell receptor beta chains were all read from a single sample in a study of control samples from healthy donors and cancer patients. Profiled with immunoSEQ multiplex PCR; TCRdb holds only in-frame clones, not every one. The table has 100,000 to 150,000 clones, roughly 90% seen once. Material for sequencing was blood. These receptors were taken from a middle-aged man in good health.

The chain employs TRBV5-1 and TRBJ2-1; D not resolved. V lost 0 bases and J lost 0, with 7 bases in between. CDR3 size: 15 residues. Germline values: CDR1 SGHRS, CDR2 YFSETQ. Written as DNA, the CDR3 is TGCGCCAGCAGCTTGGAGGGTGCCTCCTACAATGAGCAGTTCTTC. Translated, it gives CASSLEGASYNEQFF.

The chain uses TRBV28 and TRBJ1-2; TRBD1 might be the D (6 bases). V lost 3 bases, J lost 5 bases, and 10 bases lay in between. There are 13 residues in the CDR3. Germline assignment: CDR1 MDHEN and CDR2 SYDVKM. CDR3 sequence: CASSLTGSYGYTF. CDR3 in DNA: TGTGCCAGCAGTTTGACAGGATCTTATGGCTACACCTTC.

This clone was picked up one time. The chain recombines TRBV7-2 with TRBJ2-6, with D hard to call. Trimming left V 0 bases short and J 0 bases short, with 6 bases between. Germline V gives CDR1 SGHTA, CDR2 FQGNSA. This CDR3 region has 16 residues. CDR3 nucleotide sequence: TGTGCCAGCAGCTTAGCGCAGTACTCTGGGGCCAACGTCCTGACTTTC. Encoded protein: CASSLAQYSGANVLTF.

V is TRBV28 and J is TRBJ2-1; D remains ambiguous. The CDR3 covers 12 residues. V gave up 3 bases and J gave up 8 bases, with 8 bases separating them. Germline loops: CDR1 MDHEN, CDR2 SYDVKM. The CDR3 coding sequence is TGTGCCAGCAGTTTTGTATGGGATGAGCAGTTCTTC. Translation gives CASSFVWDEQFF.

This clone was detected once. The chain has TRBV7-8 and TRBJ2-5, with D possibly being TRBD1 (6 bases). V lost 5 bases and J lost 9, with 13 bases in between. The CDR3 loop spans 12 amino acids. The germline V gene has CDR1 SGHVS and CDR2 FQNEAQ. The CDR3 loop reads CASSPGAGAQYF. In DNA, the CDR3 is TGTGCCAGCAGCCCAGGGGCTGGTGCCCAGTACTTC.

This chain uses TRBV11-2 with TRBJ1-6; weak D call: TRBD1 (5 bases). Germline CDR1 reads SGHAT; CDR2 reads FQNNGV. The CDR3 covers 13 residues. V was cut by 8 bases and J by 8 bases, with 13 bases left in between. In DNA form, the CDR3 reads TGTGCCAGCGGGGGAGGCGGCGATTCACCCCTCCACTTT. Its protein is CASGGGGDSPLHF. The whole variable domain, remainder taken from reference TRBV11-2 and TRBJ1-6, is EAGVAQSPRYKIIEKRQSVAFWCNPISGHATLYWYQQILGQGPKLLIQFQNNGVVDDSQLPKDRFSAERLKGVDSTLKIQPAKLEDSAVYLCASGGGGDSPLHFGNGTRLTVT.

This chain connects TRBV19 to TRBJ2-1, with D possibly matching TRBD2 (5 bases). CDR3 length: 15 amino acids. Germline values: CDR1 LNHDA, CDR2 SQIVND (reference sequence). With 5 bases removed from V and 3 bases from J, the gap between germline ends came to 14 bases. The CDR3 sequence: CASSAGSYYYNEQFF. CDR3 sequence (DNA): TGTGCCAGTAGTGCTGGGAGCTACTACTACAATGAGCAGTTCTTC.

This chain uses TRBV2 with TRBJ1-5, with D unclear. CDR1 is SNHLY and CDR2 is FYNNEI in the germline V gene. The germline V and J ends were trimmed by 3 bases and 0 bases, with 9 bases remaining between them. CDR3 length: 15 amino acids. CDR3 coding DNA: TGTGCCAGCAGTGATGGCACGAATAGCAATCAGCCCCAGCATTTT. This translates into CASSDGTNSNQPQHF.

The rearrangement uses TRBV11-3 and TRBJ2-1, with no clear D. V dropped 6 bases and J dropped 0 bases, with 12 bases sitting between them. Per germline, CDR1 SGHNT and CDR2 YENEEA. This CDR3 has 15 amino acids. The CDR3 coding sequence is TGTGCCAGCAGACATCGACCGAGCTCCTACAATGAGCAGTTCTTC. This encodes CASRHRPSSYNEQFF.

The genes are TRBV5-1 and TRBJ2-3; possibly TRBD2 for D (6 bases). The germline V gene has CDR1 SGHRS and CDR2 YFSETQ. V was trimmed by 0 bases and J by 4 bases, leaving 15 bases between them. The CDR3 has 16 residues. The CDR3: CASSLAGQGGADTQYF. The DNA of the CDR3 is TGCGCCAGCAGCTTGGCCGGGCAGGGAGGCGCAGATACGCAGTATTTT.

The genes are TRBV27 and TRBJ2-7, with D perhaps matching TRBD1 (6 bases). This CDR3 is 15 amino acids long. The V end lost 2 bases, the J end lost 2 bases, and 13 bases lay between the germline ends. Germline V gene sequence: CDR1 MNHEY, CDR2 SMNVEV (reference sequence). The CDR3 protein is CASSLEGHYPYEQYF. DNA for the CDR3: TGTGCCAGCAGTTTAGAGGGACACTATCCCTACGAGCAGTACTTC.

The gene calls are TRBV10-3 and TRBJ2-7; the D gene is possibly TRBD2 (7 bases). The germline gives CDR1 ENHRY, CDR2 SYGVKD. The CDR3 consists of 14 residues. V was shortened by 6 bases and J by 7 bases, with 19 bases between the two germline ends. CDR3 protein: CAIRDPAGAREQYF. Written as DNA, the CDR3 is TGTGCCATCAGAGATCCCGCGGGGGCTCGGGAGCAGTACTTC.

This rearrangement joins TRBV7-3 to TRBJ1-6; D is undetermined. Germline values: CDR1 SGHTA, CDR2 FQGTGA. The V end lost 4 bases, the J end lost 7 bases, and 8 bases lay between the germline ends. The CDR3 runs to 13 residues. The CDR3 here is CASSSPGNSPLHF. CDR3 DNA sequence: TGTGCCAGCAGCTCCCCAGGAAATTCACCCCTCCACTTT.

V and J are TRBV2 and TRBJ1-3, with D hard to call. Germline V gives CDR1 SNHLY, CDR2 FYNNEI. Trimming shortened V by 6 bases and J by 11 bases, and 8 bases separated the two germline ends. CDR3 size: 10 residues. As DNA, the CDR3 is TGTGCCAGCAGGGGCCTCTCCATATATTTT. Encoded protein: CASRGLSIYF.

The rearrangement joins TRBV12-3 or TRBV12-4 to TRBJ1-4; D unresolved. The CDR3 runs to 12 residues. The V end was cut by 4 bases, the J end by 11 bases, with 11 bases between. CDR3 region: CASSYSRRKLFF. CDR3 coding DNA: TGTGCCAGCAGTTACAGCCGGAGGAAACTGTTTTTT.

This sequence joins TRBV11-2 and TRBJ1-1; D is unresolved. V dropped 5 bases and J dropped 5 bases, with 12 bases sitting between them. The CDR3 has 13 residues. The germline V gene has CDR1 SGHAT and CDR2 FQNNGV. Here the CDR3 DNA reads TGTGCCAGCAGCCCGATGCGCCGTACTGAAGCTTTCTTT. Protein: CASSPMRRTEAFF.

The J gene is TRBJ2-5, the V gene TRBV6-5; perhaps TRBD1 as D (6 bases). V shed 6 bases and J shed 1 base, with 12 bases lying between them. This CDR3 is built from 14 residues. CDR1 and CDR2 (germline): MNHEY, SVGAGI. CDR3 sequence: CASRTQGIQETQYF. The DNA of the CDR3 is TGTGCCAGCAGAACACAGGGTATCCAAGAGACCCAGTACTTC.